A single sample gave rise to the 5 T cell receptor beta chains below, sequenced in a study of cytotoxic CD8 clonotypes in ibrutinib-treated CLL. TCRdb keeps only in-frame clones here, not all; method: immunoSEQ multiplex PCR. The sample contains a few hundred thousand clones, about 77% of which appear only once. Sequences were derived from PBMCs, sampled before ibrutinib treatment. The receptors here all came from a human donor with chronic lymphocytic leukemia.

The chain's CDR3 is CASTVSRNTDTQYF. DNA for the CDR3: TGTGCCAGCACTGTTTCCAGAAACACAGATACGCAGTATTTT. The J gene is TRBJ2-3, the V gene TRBV28; D unresolved. The germline V gene encodes CDR1 MDHEN and CDR2 SYDVKM. The V and J ends lost 7 bases and 2 bases respectively, with 13 bases between them. CDR3 length equals 14 residues.

The CDR3 nucleotides are TGTGCCTGGAGCCGTCGGGGACAGAGGTATGGCTACACCTTC. This gives the protein CAWSRRGQRYGYTF. This sequence joins TRBV30 and TRBJ1-2; TRBD1 aligns across 7 bases. CDR3 size: 14 residues. Trimming at V came to 3 bases and at J to 5 bases, leaving 9 bases not matched to a gene. The germline CDR1 and CDR2 sequences are GTSNPN and SVGIG (reference sequence).

The chain combines TRBV6-1 with TRBJ2-5; maybe TRBD2 (5 bases). Germline V gene lookup returns CDR1 MNHNS and CDR2 SASEGT. The CDR3 consists of 12 residues. The V gene lost 10 bases and the J gene lost 5 bases, with 14 bases spanning the gap. CDR3 DNA sequence: TGTGCCACCGGACGGGAAACTGAGACCCAGTACTTC. Its protein is CATGRETETQYF.

J is TRBJ2-5 and V is TRBV4-1, with 7 bases lining up with TRBD1. The trim removed 2 bases at V and 0 bases at J, leaving 12 bases unmatched. Germline V CDR1 and CDR2: MGHRA, YSYEKL. This CDR3 has 18 amino acids. The CDR3 spells CASSQLIVGQWYQETQYF. The DNA of the CDR3 is TGCGCCAGCAGCCAACTAATCGTGGGACAGTGGTACCAAGAGACCCAGTACTTC.

The chain recombines TRBV11-3 with TRBJ2-4; D uncertain. The CDR3 is made up of 15 amino acids. V was shortened by 1 base and J by 6 bases, with 13 bases between the two germline ends. Per germline, CDR1 SGHNT and CDR2 YENEEA. The CDR3 region is CASSLVGTTGNIQYF. The CDR3 DNA sequence: TGTGCCAGCAGCTTAGTGGGAACCACTGGAAACATTCAGTACTTC.